This T cell receptor (beta chain) was sequenced in a study of CD8 T cells in Susac syndrome. Whole-study context: Patients with Susac syndrome were therapy-naive, treated with corticosteroids, or treated with intravenous immunoglobulin alone when blood was collected. Study findings and constraints: As acknowledged by the study, its TCR sequencing and HLA analysis included a relatively small number of individuals.

The CDR3 loop spans 17 amino acids. Germline CDR1 and CDR2: MGHRA and YSYEKL. V dropped 0 bases and J dropped 1; count of bases not matched to a gene: 5. FACS was used to enrich TEMRA cells, whereas the CD8+ and CD4+ T cells were obtained by negative isolation. A word on this clonotype: The antigen remains undetermined.

Random-hexamer reverse transcription was applied to roughly 0.45 to 1 ug RNA. TCRdb itself ran the immunoSEQ multiplex PCR reads through MiXCR, one entry per CDR3 protein. Among about 94,000 distinct CDR3 sequences listed, 85% to 95% were seen once. Sequencing was done on a sample of CD4+ T cells from PBMCs. V gene TRBV4-1 combines with J gene TRBJ2-1, with 8 bases lining up with TRBD1. This sequence originates from a human donor with Susac syndrome. The CDR3 here is CASSQDFRDRSYNEQFF. Written as DNA, the CDR3 is TGCGCCAGCAGCCAAGATTTTCGGGACAGGTCCTACAATGAGCAGTTCTTC.